A single TCR beta chain is shown here with its context. The antigen remains undetermined. Clones were read by immunoSEQ multiplex PCR, and TCRdb kept only the in-frame ones, dropping some. The table records under 130,000 clones, less than 95% of them present only once. CDR1 is MGHRA, CDR2 YSYEKL, per germline. CDR3 length equals 19 residues. The V and J ends lost 3 bases and 7 bases respectively, with 30 bases between them. These data originate in a study of T cell responses to AZD1222 COVID-19 vaccine. Findings of the study overall: Vaccine-related CD4 TCRs covered spike, predominating at 160-218 and 743-854. Only a handful of AZD1222 recipients, more than five in all, had baseline seropositivity.

The source is an adult in good health. This rearrangement joins TRBV4-1 to TRBJ1-2, with a tentative D call TRBD1 (5 bases). The source was peripheral blood, collected on day 0 of AZD1222 vaccination. CDR3 residues: CASSQGKDRRSMNGGGYTF. The CDR3 DNA sequence: TGCGCCAGCAGCCAGGGAAAAGATAGGAGGTCTATGAACGGGGGTGGCTACACCTTC.